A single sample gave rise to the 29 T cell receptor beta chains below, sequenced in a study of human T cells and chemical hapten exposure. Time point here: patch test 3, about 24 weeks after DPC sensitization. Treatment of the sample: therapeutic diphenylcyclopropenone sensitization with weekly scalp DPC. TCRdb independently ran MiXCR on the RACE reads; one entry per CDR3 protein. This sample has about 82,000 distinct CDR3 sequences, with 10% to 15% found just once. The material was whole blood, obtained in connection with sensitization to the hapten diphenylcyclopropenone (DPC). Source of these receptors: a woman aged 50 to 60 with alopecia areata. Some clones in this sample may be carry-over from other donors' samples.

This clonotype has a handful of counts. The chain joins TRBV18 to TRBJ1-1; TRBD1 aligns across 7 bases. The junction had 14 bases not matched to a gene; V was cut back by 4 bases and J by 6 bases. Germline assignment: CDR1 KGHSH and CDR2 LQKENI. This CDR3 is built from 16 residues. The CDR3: CASSLRQGSRGPEAFF. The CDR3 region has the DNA TGTGCCAGCTCACTTAGACAGGGTAGTAGGGGGCCTGAAGCTTTCTTT.

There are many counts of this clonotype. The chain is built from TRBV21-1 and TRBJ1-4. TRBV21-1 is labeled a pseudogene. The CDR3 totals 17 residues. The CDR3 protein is CASSSQGRTKGNEKLFF. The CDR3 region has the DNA TGTGCCAGCAGCAGCCAGGGCCGGACGAAAGGAAATGAAAAACTGTTTTTT.

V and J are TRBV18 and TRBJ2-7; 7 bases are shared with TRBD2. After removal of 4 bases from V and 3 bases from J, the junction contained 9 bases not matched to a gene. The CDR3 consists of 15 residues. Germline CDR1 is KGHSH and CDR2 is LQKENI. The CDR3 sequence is CASSRISGQLYEQYF. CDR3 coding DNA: TGTGCCAGCTCACGAATTAGCGGGCAACTCTACGAGCAGTACTTC.

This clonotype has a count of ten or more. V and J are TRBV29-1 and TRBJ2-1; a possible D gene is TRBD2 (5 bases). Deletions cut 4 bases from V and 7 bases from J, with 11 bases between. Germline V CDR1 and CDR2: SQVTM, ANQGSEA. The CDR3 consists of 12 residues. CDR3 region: CSVALAVNEQFF. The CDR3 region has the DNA TGCAGCGTTGCCCTAGCAGTGAATGAGCAGTTCTTC.

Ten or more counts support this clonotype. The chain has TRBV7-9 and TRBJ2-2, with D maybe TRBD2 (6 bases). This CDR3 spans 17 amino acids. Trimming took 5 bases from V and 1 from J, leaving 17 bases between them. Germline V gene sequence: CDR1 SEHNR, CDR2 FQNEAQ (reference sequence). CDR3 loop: CASSTPGTLRNTGELFF. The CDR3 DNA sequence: TGTGCCAGCAGCACCCCCGGGACTCTTCGGAACACCGGGGAGCTGTTTTTT. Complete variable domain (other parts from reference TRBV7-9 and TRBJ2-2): DTGVSQNPRHKITKRGQNVTFRCDPISEHNRLYWYRQTLGQGPEFLTYFQNEAQLEKSRLLSDRFSAERPKGSFSTLEIQRTEQGDSAMYLCASSTPGTLRNTGELFFGEGSRLTVL.

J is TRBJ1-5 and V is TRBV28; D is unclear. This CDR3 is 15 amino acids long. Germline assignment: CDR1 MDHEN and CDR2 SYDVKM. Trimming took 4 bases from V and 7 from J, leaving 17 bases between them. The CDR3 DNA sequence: TGTGCCAGCAGTTCCTGGAGTCCTGGGAACCAGCCCCAGCATTTT. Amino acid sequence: CASSSWSPGNQPQHF.

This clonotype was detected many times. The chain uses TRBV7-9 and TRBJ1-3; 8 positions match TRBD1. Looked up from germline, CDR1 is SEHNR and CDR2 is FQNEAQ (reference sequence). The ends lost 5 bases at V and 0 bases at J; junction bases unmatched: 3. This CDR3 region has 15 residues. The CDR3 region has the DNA TGTGCCAGCAGCCAGGGGGCTAACTCTGGAAACACCATATATTTT. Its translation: CASSQGANSGNTIYF.

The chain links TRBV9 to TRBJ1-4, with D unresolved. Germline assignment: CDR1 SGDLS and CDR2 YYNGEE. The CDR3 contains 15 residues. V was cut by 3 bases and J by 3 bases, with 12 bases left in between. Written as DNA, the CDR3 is TGTGCCAGCAGCGCATCTAGTGCGGCTAATGAAAAACTGTTTTTT. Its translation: CASSASSAANEKLFF.

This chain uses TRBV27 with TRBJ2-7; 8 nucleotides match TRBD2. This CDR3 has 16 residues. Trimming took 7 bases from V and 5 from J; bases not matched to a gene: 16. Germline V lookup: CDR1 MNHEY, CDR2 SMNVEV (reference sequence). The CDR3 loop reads CASTRSGLAGANEQYF. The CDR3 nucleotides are TGTGCCAGCACCCGCAGTGGACTAGCCGGGGCTAACGAGCAGTACTTC.

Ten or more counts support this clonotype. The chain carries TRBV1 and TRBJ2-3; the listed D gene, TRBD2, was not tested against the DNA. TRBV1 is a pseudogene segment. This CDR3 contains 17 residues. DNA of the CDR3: TGCACCAGCAGCCAGGTCCCTAGCGGGAGGGCCACAGATACGCAGTATTTT. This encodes CTSSQVPSGRATDTQYF.

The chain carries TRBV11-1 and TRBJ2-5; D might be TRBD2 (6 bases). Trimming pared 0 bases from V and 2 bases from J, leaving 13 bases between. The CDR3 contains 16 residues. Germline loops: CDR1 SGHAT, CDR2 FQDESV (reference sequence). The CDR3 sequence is CASSLARGLLQETQYF. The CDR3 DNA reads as TGTGCCAGCAGCTTAGCCCGGGGACTCCTACAAGAGACCCAGTACTTC.

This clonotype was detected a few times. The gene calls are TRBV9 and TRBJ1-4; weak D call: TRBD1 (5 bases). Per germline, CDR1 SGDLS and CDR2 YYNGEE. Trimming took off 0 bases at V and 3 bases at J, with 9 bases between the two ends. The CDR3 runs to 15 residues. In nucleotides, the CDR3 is TGTGCCAGCAGCGTAGACCGGGGGGCTAATGAAAAACTGTTTTTT. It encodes CASSVDRGANEKLFF.

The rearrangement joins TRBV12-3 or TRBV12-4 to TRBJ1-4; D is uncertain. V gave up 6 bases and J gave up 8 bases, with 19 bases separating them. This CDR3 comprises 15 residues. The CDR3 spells CASSPSRALGEKLFF. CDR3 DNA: TGTGCCAGCAGCCCTTCCCGAGCTCTCGGGGAAAAACTGTTTTTT.

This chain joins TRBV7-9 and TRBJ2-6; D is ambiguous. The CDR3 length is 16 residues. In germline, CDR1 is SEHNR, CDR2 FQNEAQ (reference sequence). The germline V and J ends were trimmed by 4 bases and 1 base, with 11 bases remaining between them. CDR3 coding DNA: TGTGCCAGCAGCTCACCTCAGGCTTCTGGGGCCAACGTCCTGACTTTC. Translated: CASSSPQASGANVLTF. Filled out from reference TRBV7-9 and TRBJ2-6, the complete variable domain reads DTGVSQNPRHKITKRGQNVTFRCDPISEHNRLYWYRQTLGQGPEFLTYFQNEAQLEKSRLLSDRFSAERPKGSFSTLEIQRTEQGDSAMYLCASSSPQASGANVLTFGAGSRLTVL.

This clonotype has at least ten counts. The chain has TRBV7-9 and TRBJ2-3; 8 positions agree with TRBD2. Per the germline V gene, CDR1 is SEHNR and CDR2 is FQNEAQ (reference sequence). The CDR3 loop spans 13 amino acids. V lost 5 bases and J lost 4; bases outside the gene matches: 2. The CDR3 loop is CASSPTSADTQYF. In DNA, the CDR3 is TGTGCCAGCAGCCCGACTAGCGCAGATACGCAGTATTTT.

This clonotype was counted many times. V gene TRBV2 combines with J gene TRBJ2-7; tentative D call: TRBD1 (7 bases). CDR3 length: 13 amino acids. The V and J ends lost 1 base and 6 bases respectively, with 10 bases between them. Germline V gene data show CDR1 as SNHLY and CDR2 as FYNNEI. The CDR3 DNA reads TGTGCCAGCAGTGAAGGGCAGGGGGGCGAGCAGTACTTC. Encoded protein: CASSEGQGGEQYF.

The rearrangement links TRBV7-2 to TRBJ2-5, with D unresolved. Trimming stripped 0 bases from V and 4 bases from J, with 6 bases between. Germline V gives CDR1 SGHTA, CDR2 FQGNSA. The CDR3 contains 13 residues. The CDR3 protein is CASSLAPRETQYF. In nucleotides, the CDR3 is TGTGCCAGCAGCTTAGCGCCGCGAGAGACCCAGTACTTC.

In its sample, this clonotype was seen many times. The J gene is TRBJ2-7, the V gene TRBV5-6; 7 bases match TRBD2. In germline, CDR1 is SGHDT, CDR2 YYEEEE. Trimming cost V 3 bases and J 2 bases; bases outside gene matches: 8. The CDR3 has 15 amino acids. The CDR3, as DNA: TGTGCCAGCAGCTCTCCGGGACTAATAGCCTACGAGCAGTACTTC. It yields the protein CASSSPGLIAYEQYF.

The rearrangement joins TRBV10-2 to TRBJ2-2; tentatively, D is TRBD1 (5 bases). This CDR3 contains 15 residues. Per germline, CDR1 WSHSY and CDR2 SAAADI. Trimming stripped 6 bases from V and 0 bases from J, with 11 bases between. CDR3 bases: TGCGCCAGCAGCAGGCAGGGCGCGAACACCGGGGAGCTGTTTTTT. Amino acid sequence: CASSRQGANTGELFF.

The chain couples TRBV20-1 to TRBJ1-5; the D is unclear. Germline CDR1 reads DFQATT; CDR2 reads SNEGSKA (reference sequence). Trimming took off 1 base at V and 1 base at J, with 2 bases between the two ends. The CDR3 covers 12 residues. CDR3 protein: CSARASNQPQHF. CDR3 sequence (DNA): TGCAGTGCTAGAGCGAGCAATCAGCCCCAGCATTTT.

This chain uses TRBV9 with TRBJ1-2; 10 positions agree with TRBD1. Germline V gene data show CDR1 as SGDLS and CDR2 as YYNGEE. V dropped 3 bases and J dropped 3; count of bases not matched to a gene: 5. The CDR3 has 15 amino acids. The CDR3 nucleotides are TGTGCCAGCAGCGGACAGGGGGCAGGCGACTATGGCTACACCTTC. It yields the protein CASSGQGAGDYGYTF. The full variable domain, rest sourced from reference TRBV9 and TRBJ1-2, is DSGVTQTPKHLITATGQRVTLRCSPRSGDLSVYWYQQSLDQGLQFLIQYYNGEERAKGNILERFSAQQFPDLHSELNLSSLELGDSALYFCASSGQGAGDYGYTFGSGTRLTVV.

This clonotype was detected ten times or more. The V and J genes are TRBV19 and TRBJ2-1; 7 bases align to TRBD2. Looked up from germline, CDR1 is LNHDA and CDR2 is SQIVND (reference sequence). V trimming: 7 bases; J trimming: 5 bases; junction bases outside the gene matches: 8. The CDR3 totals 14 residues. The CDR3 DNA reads TGTGCCAGTATGGTCGGGGGGTGGAACAATGAGCAGTTCTTC. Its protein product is CASMVGGWNNEQFF.

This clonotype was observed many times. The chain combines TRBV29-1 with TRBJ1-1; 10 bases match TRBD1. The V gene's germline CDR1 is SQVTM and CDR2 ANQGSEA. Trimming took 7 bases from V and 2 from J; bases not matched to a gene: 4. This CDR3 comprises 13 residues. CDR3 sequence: CSARTGGNTEAFF. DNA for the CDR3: TGCAGCGCCCGGACAGGGGGTAACACTGAAGCTTTCTTT.

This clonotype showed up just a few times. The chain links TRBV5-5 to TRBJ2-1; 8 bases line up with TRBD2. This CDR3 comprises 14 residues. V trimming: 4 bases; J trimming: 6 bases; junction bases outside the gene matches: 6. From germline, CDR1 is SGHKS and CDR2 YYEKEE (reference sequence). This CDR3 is CASSAIAGSNEQFF. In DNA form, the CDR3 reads TGTGCCAGCAGCGCCATAGCGGGAAGCAATGAGCAGTTCTTC.

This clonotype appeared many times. The CDR3, as DNA: TGTGCCAGCACCCCCCGGGACAGCTCTGGAAACACCATATATTTT. Its protein is CASTPRDSSGNTIYF. The genes are TRBV6-6 and TRBJ1-3; 7 bases line up with TRBD1. CDR1 and CDR2 from the germline V gene are MNHNY and SVGAGI (reference sequence). V trimming: 7 bases; J trimming: 0 bases; junction bases outside the gene matches: 6. This CDR3 has 15 residues.

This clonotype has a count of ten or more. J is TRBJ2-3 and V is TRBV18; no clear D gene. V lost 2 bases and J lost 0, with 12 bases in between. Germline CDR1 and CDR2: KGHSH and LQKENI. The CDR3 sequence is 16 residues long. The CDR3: CASSPTALLSTDTQYF. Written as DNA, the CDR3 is TGTGCCAGCTCACCAACGGCACTCCTGAGCACAGATACGCAGTATTTT.

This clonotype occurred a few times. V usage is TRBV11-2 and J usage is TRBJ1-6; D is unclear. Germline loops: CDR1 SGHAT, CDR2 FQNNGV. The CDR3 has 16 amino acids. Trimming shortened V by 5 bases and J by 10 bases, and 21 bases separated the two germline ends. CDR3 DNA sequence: TGTGCCAGCAGCCCTTTCGGGGTAGAATTTACGTCACCCCTCCACTTT. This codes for CASSPFGVEFTSPLHF.

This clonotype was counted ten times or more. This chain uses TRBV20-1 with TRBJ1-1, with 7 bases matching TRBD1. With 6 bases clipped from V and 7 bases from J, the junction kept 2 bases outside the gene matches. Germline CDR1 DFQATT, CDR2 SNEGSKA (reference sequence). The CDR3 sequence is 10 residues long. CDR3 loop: CSADRVEAFF. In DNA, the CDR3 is TGCAGTGCCGACAGGGTTGAAGCTTTCTTT.

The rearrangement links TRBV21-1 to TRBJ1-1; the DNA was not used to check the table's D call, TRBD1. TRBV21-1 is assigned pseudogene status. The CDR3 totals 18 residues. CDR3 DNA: TGTGCCAGCAGCAAAGCGGGGGCGAGGACAGCGGCGGACACTGAAGCTTTCTTT. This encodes CASSKAGARTAADTEAFF.